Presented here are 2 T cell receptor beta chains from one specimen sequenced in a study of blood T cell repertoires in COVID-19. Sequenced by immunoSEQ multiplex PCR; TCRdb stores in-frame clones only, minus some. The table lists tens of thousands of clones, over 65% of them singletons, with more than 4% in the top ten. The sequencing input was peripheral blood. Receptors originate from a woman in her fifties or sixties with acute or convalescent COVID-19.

Written as DNA, the CDR3 is TGTGCCATCAGCGGGACACTAGGGAACACTGAAGCTTTCTTT. It codes for CAISGTLGNTEAFF. The chain carries TRBV10-3 and TRBJ1-1; D possibly corresponds to TRBD1 (6 bases). Trimming removed 6 bases at V and 1 base at J, with 12 bases between. CDR1 is ENHRY and CDR2 is SYGVKD in the germline V gene. This CDR3 contains 14 residues.

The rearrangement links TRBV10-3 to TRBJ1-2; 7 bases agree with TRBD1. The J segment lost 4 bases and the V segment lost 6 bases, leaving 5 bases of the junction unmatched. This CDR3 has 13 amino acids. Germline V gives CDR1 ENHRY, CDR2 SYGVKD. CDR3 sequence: CAISPGTVYGYTF. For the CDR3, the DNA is TGTGCCATCAGCCCCGGGACAGTCTATGGCTACACCTTC.